This T cell receptor beta chain was retrieved from a study of blood T cell repertoires in COVID-19. Allocation to cohorts depended on clinical history reported by the participants. Germline V CDR1 and CDR2: SGHNT, YENEEA. The CDR3 totals 14 residues. V shed 8 bases, J shed 4 bases, and the junction held 7 bases outside the gene matches. The repertoire was sequenced with immunoSEQ multiplex PCR; TCRdb's copy has only in-frame clones and lacks some. Of 270,000 or so clones listed, around 93% are singletons. The rearrangement uses TRBV11-3 and TRBJ1-3, with 8 bases lining up with TRBD1. Sequencing used PBMCs or T cells enriched from blood (not recorded which). The receptor's source is a man between 40 and 49 years old who had been exposed to COVID-19. The CDR3, as DNA: TGTGCCAGCGGGTCGGGACAGGACGGAAACACCATATATTTT. It translates to CASGSGQDGNTIYF.